This TCR beta chain came from a study of OX40 agonist ivuxolimab in advanced cancers. Germline CDR1 and CDR2: SGHDT and YYEEEE. J gave up 3 bases and V 3 bases, and 7 bases lay outside the gene matches. This CDR3 contains 15 residues. Here immunoSEQ multiplex PCR was the method, and the copy in TCRdb shows in-frame clones only, minus some. There are about 77,000 clones in the sample; approximately 83% occur only once, and roughly 0.7% lies in the top ten. This sequence originates from an adult with an advanced solid tumor such as melanoma, head and neck, liver or kidney cancer. Source: CD4+ or CD8+ T cells sorted from blood, taken in a trial of the OX40 agonist ivuxolimab. This chain connects TRBV5-6 to TRBJ2-5; 8 nucleotides agree with TRBD1. In nucleotides, the CDR3 is TGTGCCAGCAGCTCTCCCGTGACAGGGGAAGAGACCCAGTACTTC. It yields the protein CASSSPVTGEETQYF.